This TCR beta chain derives from a study of T cell repertoires in cytomegalovirus infection. This clonotype was picked up a small number of times. One entry per CDR3 protein results from TCRdb running MiXCR on the reads. Of approximately 160,000 distinct CDR3 sequences listed, 15% to 20% were seen once; the top ten hold under 20%. Germline trimming cut 7 bases from V and 6 bases from J; bases unmatched to any gene: 5. Germline V gives CDR1 SGHTA, CDR2 FQGNSA. This CDR3 is built from 14 residues. V is TRBV7-2 and J is TRBJ1-4, with TRBD1 matching over 10 bases. The specimen was CD8+ T cells from PBMCs. The sequence was obtained from a human donor in good health (CMV status not recorded). Some clones in this sample may be carry-over from other donors' samples. The CDR3 reads CASNPDRGHEKLFF. CDR3 nucleotide sequence: TGTGCCAGCAACCCAGACAGGGGGCATGAAAAACTGTTTTTT. The variable domain in full, completed from reference TRBV7-2 and TRBJ1-4, reads GAGVSQSPSNKVTEKGKDVELRCDPISGHTALYWYRQSLGQGLEFLIYFQGNSAPDKSGLPSDRFSAERTGGSVSTLTIQRTQQEDSAVYLCASNPDRGHEKLFFGSGTQLSVL.